This T cell receptor (beta chain) stems from a study of CD4 T cells in relation to SARS-CoV-2 and coronaviruses. Study overall: PBMCs were cultured with antigen for nine to eleven days before TCR beta sequencing. The restricting HLA molecule for shared crossreactive spike epitopes was mapped.

The protocol was immunoSEQ multiplex PCR, while the TCRdb copy is restricted to in-frame clones and leaves out a portion. The repertoire consists of around 16,000 clones, with nearly 85% occurring once and the leading ten covering about two fifths. Unexposed donor CD4+ T cells date from about 2011-2019, before the COVID-19 pandemic. The cells were cultured for under twelve days before CD4+ T cells were isolated. Cultures held some 1.8 million PBMCs per well with around 9.8 IU/ml IL-2. On days 3 and 7, cultures got half fresh IL-2 medium. A remark on this clone: The antigen is undetermined.

This CDR3 has 17 amino acids. V was clipped by 5 bases and J by 8 bases; unmatched bases: 19. The germline V gene encodes CDR1 MDHEN and CDR2 SYDVKM. The TCR originated in a human donor in good health. The J gene is TRBJ2-7, the V gene TRBV28; 9 bases match TRBD2. Input material: CD4+ T cells from PBMCs, cultured in vitro. Here the CDR3 DNA reads TGTGCCAGCAGTGGGCAAGGCGGGAGGGCCAGGGGTTGGCAGCAGTACTTC. As protein: CASSGQGGRARGWQQYF.